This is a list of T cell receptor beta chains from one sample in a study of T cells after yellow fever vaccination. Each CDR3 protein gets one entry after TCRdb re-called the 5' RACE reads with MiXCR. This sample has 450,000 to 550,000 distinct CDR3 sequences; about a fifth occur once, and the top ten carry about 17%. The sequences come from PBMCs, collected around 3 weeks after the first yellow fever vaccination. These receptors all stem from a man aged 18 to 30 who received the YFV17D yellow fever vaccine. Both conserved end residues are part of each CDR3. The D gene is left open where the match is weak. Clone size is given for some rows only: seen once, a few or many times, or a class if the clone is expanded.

CASSQGGGPQPQHF	TGCGCCAGCAGCCAAGGGGGGGGGCCTCAGCCCCAGCATTTT	.	few	TRBV4-1	TRBJ1-5	14
CSAIEGGPRLAFF	TGCAGTGCTATAGAAGGCGGGCCGCGCCTGGCTTTCTTT	.	.	TRBV20-1	TRBJ1-1	13
CSATLSGGAADTQYF	TGCAGTGCTACACTTAGCGGGGGGGCCGCAGATACGCAGTATTTT	TRBD2	few	TRBV20-1	TRBJ2-3	15
CASSRSDGYQPQHF	TGTGCCAGCAGCCGGTCGGACGGTTATCAGCCCCAGCATTTT	.	.	TRBV6-1	TRBJ1-5	14
CASSIATSGEETQYF	TGTGCCAGTAGTATTGCGACCTCGGGGGAAGAGACCCAGTACTTC	.	.	TRBV19	TRBJ2-5	15
CASSLRATSDTQYF	TGTGCCAGCAGCTTAAGAGCTACTTCAGATACGCAGTATTTT	.	few	TRBV7-3	TRBJ2-3	14
CASSQPYGGAAGELFF	TGTGCCAGCAGCCAACCTTACGGGGGGGCAGCCGGGGAGCTGTTTTTT	TRBD2	few	TRBV7-8	TRBJ2-2	16
CASSLAAATSLDEQFF	TGTGCTAGCAGCTTAGCTGCGGCTACTAGTCTAGATGAGCAGTTCTTC	.	.	TRBV7-7	TRBJ2-1	16
CASSPSNWGGRDGNQPQHF	TGTGCCAGCAGCCCGAGTAACTGGGGCGGCAGGGACGGCAATCAGCCCCAGCATTTT	.	.	TRBV4-2	TRBJ1-5	19
CASSLASGDRPYEQYF	TGCGCCAGCAGCTTGGCCAGCGGCGACAGACCCTACGAGCAGTACTTC	.	.	TRBV5-1	TRBJ2-7	16
CASSLDRGRGLTQYF	TGCGCCAGCAGCTTGGATCGGGGCCGCGGGCTAACCCAGTACTTC	.	.	TRBV5-1	TRBJ2-5	15
CASSSGQTRTDTQYF	TGTGCCAGCAGTTCGGGACAGACCCGCACAGATACGCAGTATTTT	TRBD1	.	TRBV27	TRBJ2-3	15
CASSLVWSGDEQYF	TGTGCCAGCAGCTTAGTGTGGTCGGGGGACGAGCAGTACTTC	.	few	TRBV7-2	TRBJ2-7	14
CASSGSRGREETQYF	TGTGCCAGCAGCGGGTCTCGAGGCAGGGAAGAGACCCAGTACTTC	.	few	TRBV7-6	TRBJ2-5	15
CSATGTRPIAFF	TGCAGTGCAACTGGGACTCGGCCTATTGCTTTCTTT	.	few	TRBV20-1	TRBJ1-1	12
CASSPTGTHGYTF	TGTGCCAGCAGCCCCACCGGCACCCATGGCTACACCTTC	.	few	TRBV7-3	TRBJ1-2	13
CATSDLEGELFF	TGTGCCACCAGTGATTTAGAAGGGGAGCTGTTTTTT	.	few	TRBV24-1	TRBJ2-2	12
CASSYRGQDTEAFF	TGTGCCAGCAGTTACAGGGGGCAGGACACTGAAGCTTTCTTT	TRBD1	few	TRBV6-2/TRBV6-3	TRBJ1-1	14
CASSQEGVGYNEQFF	TGCGCCAGCAGCCAAGAAGGAGTAGGGTACAATGAGCAGTTCTTC	.	few	TRBV4-1	TRBJ2-1	15
CAISGLQLAGAFSRSYNEQFF	TGTGCCATCAGCGGCCTACAGCTAGCGGGGGCCTTTTCTAGGTCCTACAATGAGCAGTTCTTC	TRBD2	few	TRBV10-3	TRBJ2-1	21
CASSYRGAQPQHF	TGTGCCAGCAGTTACAGGGGTGCTCAGCCCCAGCATTTT	.	.	TRBV6-5	TRBJ1-5	13
CASSLDSQETQYF	TGTGCCAGCAGCTTGGACAGTCAAGAGACCCAGTACTTC	.	many	TRBV5-5	TRBJ2-5	13
CASSHEWTGLNTEAFF	TGTGCCAGCAGCCACGAATGGACAGGGTTGAACACTGAAGCTTTCTTT	TRBD1	.	TRBV4-2	TRBJ1-1	16
CASSLWNRGDYGYTF	TGTGCCAGCAGCTTGTGGAACAGGGGTGACTATGGCTACACCTTC	TRBD1	many	TRBV7-9	TRBJ1-2	15
CATSRLGGGSQETQYF	TGTGCCACCAGCAGGCTGGGCGGGGGCTCCCAAGAGACCCAGTACTTC	.	.	TRBV15	TRBJ2-5	16
CASSPRGGPPVQYF	TGCGCCAGCAGCCCTCGCGGGGGGCCCCCCGTGCAGTATTTT	TRBD2	.	TRBV4-1	TRBJ2-3	14
CASSLRLMETQYF	TGTGCCAGCAGTTTACGGTTAATGGAGACCCAGTACTTC	.	.	TRBV27	TRBJ2-5	13
CAISESSDRPQHF	TGTGCCATCAGTGAGTCGTCCGACAGGCCCCAGCATTTT	.	few	TRBV10-3	TRBJ1-5	13
CASRETGGYAAQHF	TGTGCCAGCAGAGAGACAGGGGGCTATGCGGCCCAGCATTTT	TRBD1	.	TRBV12-3/TRBV12-4	TRBJ1-5	14
CASSGGNGGADNEQFF	TGCGCCAGCAGCGGGGGTAACGGGGGGGCGGACAATGAGCAGTTCTTC	TRBD2	.	TRBV5-1	TRBJ2-1	16
CASSKGGASGENSPLHF	TGTGCCAGCAGCAAAGGGGGGGCCTCCGGGGAGAATTCACCCCTCCACTTT	.	.	TRBV21-1	TRBJ1-6	17
CSARAAGAVEAFF	TGCAGTGCTAGAGCCGCAGGGGCCGTTGAAGCTTTCTTT	.	.	TRBV20-1	TRBJ1-1	13
CASSDPGPQHF	TGTGCCAGCAGTGACCCCGGGCCCCAGCATTTT	.	few	TRBV2	TRBJ1-5	11
CASSIGTASDTQYF	TGTGCCAGCAGCATCGGGACTGCCTCAGATACGCAGTATTTT	.	few	TRBV9	TRBJ2-3	14
CASGRDTINEQFF	TGTGCCAGCGGCCGGGACACAATCAATGAGCAGTTCTTC	.	.	TRBV6-6	TRBJ2-1	13
CASSINRGRAIEAFF	TGTGCCAGCAGCATTAACAGGGGGAGGGCCATTGAAGCTTTCTTT	TRBD1	.	TRBV7-2	TRBJ1-1	15
CASWQPRRPARGDEETQYF	TGTGCCAGCTGGCAGCCGAGGCGCCCCGCCCGGGGTGATGAAGAGACCCAGTACTTC	.	.	TRBV23-1	TRBJ2-5	19
CASTLAGTDTQYF	TGTGCCAGCACCCTGGCAGGCACAGATACGCAGTATTTT	.	few	TRBV6-2/TRBV6-3	TRBJ2-3	13
CASSQRGGNTGELFF	TGCGCCAGCAGTCAGCGGGGGGGAAACACCGGGGAGCTGTTTTTT	TRBD2	many	TRBV5-1	TRBJ2-2	15